This TCR beta chain was recorded in a study of T-cell memory formation after mild COVID-19. MiXCR, run by TCRdb on the 5' RACE reads, gives a single entry per CDR3 protein. Of 270,000 or so distinct CDR3 sequences listed, more than 15% are singletons. This clonotype originated in a young man who had mild COVID-19 (a few samples of this study predate the infection). Cell type and time point are not known. Sequences were obtained from PBMCs or a T cell subset sorted from them (not recorded which).

CDR3 sequence (DNA): TGCAGTGCCCCCGGGGGCCCAAAAAACATTCAGTACTTC. It is translated as CSAPGGPKNIQYF. The chain employs TRBV20-1 and TRBJ2-4; D could derive from TRBD1 or TRBD2 (6 bases each). The CDR3 is 13 residues long. Per the germline V gene, CDR1 is DFQATT and CDR2 is SNEGSKA (reference sequence). V dropped 6 bases and J dropped 4 bases, with 13 bases sitting between them.